The rows below give T cell receptor beta chains drawn from one sample of a study of response to subunit inactivated influenza vaccine. Each CDR3 protein is one row after TCRdb ran MiXCR on the RT-PCR reads. The sample contains about 580,000 distinct CDR3 sequences, 14% of which appear only once. The specimen was PBMCs from blood, collected about 12 days after vaccination. These receptors were collected from a middle-aged man who received an inactivated influenza vaccine. Both conserved end residues are part of each CDR3. The D gene is left open where the match is weak. The listing skips clone size in some rows; elsewhere it reads once, few, many or a size class.

>-|TRBD1|TRBJ1-2|TRBV27
CASSPRGLGYGYTF
TGTGCCAGCAGCCCCAGGGGGCTTGGCTATGGCTACACCTTC
>-|TRBD2|TRBJ2-7|TRBV12-3/TRBV12-4
CASKPSSGSVYEQYF
TGTGCCAGCAAGCCCTCTAGCGGGAGTGTCTACGAGCAGTACTTC
>many|-|TRBJ2-2|TRBV25-1
CASSEGTGELFF
TGTGCCAGCAGTGAAGGCACCGGGGAGCTGTTTTTT
>few|-|TRBJ2-3|TRBV14
CASSSRDKTDTQYF
TGTGCCAGCAGCAGCCGGGACAAAACAGATACGCAGTATTTT
>-|-|TRBJ1-1|TRBV7-2
CASSVAWMNTEAFF
TGTGCCAGCAGCGTGGCCTGGATGAACACTGAAGCTTTCTTT
>-|-|TRBJ1-2|TRBV29-1
CSVLQGTNYGYTF
TGCAGCGTACTACAGGGTACGAACTATGGCTACACCTTC
>-|-|TRBJ2-1|TRBV9
CASSAQTSIAYNEQFF
TGTGCCAGCAGCGCGCAAACCTCGATCGCCTACAATGAGCAGTTCTTC
>-|-|TRBJ1-4|TRBV15
CATSRGQNEKLFF
TGTGCCACCAGCAGAGGACAGAATGAAAAACTGTTTTTT
>few|-|TRBJ1-5|TRBV30
CAWSGHYNQPQHF
TGTGCCTGGAGTGGGCACTACAATCAGCCCCAGCATTTT
>many|-|TRBJ2-3|TRBV20-1
CSASGTSTDTQYF
TGCAGTGCTAGCGGAACTAGCACAGATACGCAGTATTTT
>many|-|TRBJ1-3|TRBV5-1
CASSLGGTGNTIYF
TGCGCCAGCAGCTTGGGAGGAACCGGAAACACCATATATTTT
>many|-|TRBJ2-7|TRBV18
CASSMDLSYEQYF
TGTGCCAGCTCAATGGACCTCTCCTACGAGCAGTACTTC
>-|-|TRBJ1-5|TRBV18
CASSPFAGPNQPQHF
TGTGCCAGCTCACCATTTGCAGGCCCAAATCAGCCCCAGCATTTT
>-|TRBD2|TRBJ2-1|TRBV20-1
CTGTSNDNEQFF
TGCACCGGGACTAGCAATGACAATGAGCAGTTCTTC
>few|TRBD1|TRBJ2-3|TRBV6-2/TRBV6-3
CASSYRQGATQYF
TGTGCCAGCAGTTACCGACAGGGAGCTACGCAGTATTTT
>-|-|TRBJ1-6|TRBV5-4
CASSLPQEGSPLHF
TGTGCCAGCAGCTTGCCCCAAGAGGGTTCACCCCTCCACTTT
>few|-|TRBJ2-1|TRBV7-9
CASSLVAGYQWDEQFF
TGTGCCAGCAGCTTAGTGGCGGGTTATCAGTGGGATGAGCAGTTCTTC
>few|TRBD1|TRBJ1-5|TRBV4-1
CASSQGNDRGSNQPQHF
TGCGCCAGCAGCCAGGGCAACGACAGGGGTAGCAATCAGCCCCAGCATTTT
>-|-|TRBJ2-5|TRBV19
CASSVAGGHQETQYF
TGTGCCAGTAGTGTTGCCGGGGGACACCAAGAGACCCAGTACTTC
>-|-|TRBJ2-1|TRBV20-1
CSARDLRSSDYNEQFF
TGCAGTGCTAGAGATCTTAGGTCTAGCGATTACAATGAGCAGTTCTTC
>-|TRBD2|TRBJ2-3|TRBV29-1
CSVQAGARTDTQYF
TGCAGCGTTCAAGCGGGAGCTCGCACAGATACGCAGTATTTT
>few|TRBD1|TRBJ1-4|TRBV20-1
CSALGTATNEKLFF
TGCAGTGCTCTCGGGACAGCGACTAATGAAAAACTGTTTTTT
>few|-|TRBJ1-1|TRBV23-1
CASSQLMNTEAFF
TGCGCCAGCAGTCAACTAATGAACACTGAAGCTTTCTTT
>-|TRBD2|TRBJ2-1|TRBV6-1
CASRTSESLDLGEQFF
TGTGCCAGCAGGACTAGCGAATCACTCGATTTAGGTGAGCAGTTCTTC
>-|TRBD1|TRBJ2-1|TRBV6-1
CASRNRQGAFEQFF
TGTGCCAGCAGAAACAGACAGGGGGCTTTTGAGCAGTTCTTC
>few|-|TRBJ2-5|TRBV7-8
CASSFDFPQYF
TGTGCCAGCAGCTTCGACTTCCCCCAGTACTTC
>-|TRBD1|TRBJ2-2|TRBV12-3/TRBV12-4
CASSTGQGISNTGELFF
TGTGCCAGCAGTACGGGACAGGGGATTTCAAACACCGGGGAGCTGTTTTTT
>few|-|TRBJ1-1|TRBV20-1
CSVRTVASPEAFF
TGCAGTGTCCGGACAGTTGCCTCACCTGAAGCTTTCTTT
>-|-|TRBJ1-6|TRBV25-1
CASSETGLYNSPLHF
TGTGCCAGCAGTGAGACAGGCCTCTATAATTCACCCCTCCACTTT
>few|-|TRBJ1-1|TRBV29-1
CSVAPVIAHTEAFF
TGCAGCGTTGCCCCCGTAATTGCCCACACTGAAGCTTTCTTT
>-|TRBD1|TRBJ2-7|TRBV7-2
CASSPLGTGGVYEQYF
TGTGCCAGCAGCCCCTTGGGGACAGGGGGCGTCTACGAGCAGTACTTC
>-|TRBD1|TRBJ2-4|TRBV4-1
CASSQTGGGGNIQYF
TGCGCCAGCAGCCAAACAGGGGGAGGAGGAAACATTCAGTACTTC
>few|-|TRBJ2-5|TRBV29-1
CSVARDRSQETQYF
TGCAGCGTTGCTCGGGACCGATCCCAAGAGACCCAGTACTTC
>many|-|TRBJ1-1|TRBV11-2
CASSLGGMEKAFF
TGTGCCAGCAGCTTGGGGGGAATGGAAAAAGCTTTCTTT
>few|-|TRBJ2-5|TRBV12-3/TRBV12-4
CASSLGGPVGTQYF
TGTGCCAGCAGCCTAGGAGGGCCGGTGGGGACCCAGTACTTC
>few|TRBD2|TRBJ2-2|TRBV28
CASSPLAGAKYTGELFF
TGTGCCAGCAGTCCCCTAGCGGGAGCAAAGTACACCGGGGAGCTGTTTTTT
>-|TRBD2|TRBJ2-3|TRBV5-1
CASSPGLARTDTQYF
TGCGCCAGCAGCCCGGGACTAGCGAGAACAGATACGCAGTATTTT
>-|-|TRBJ1-2|TRBV20-1
CSADLGTF
TGCAGTGCCGACCTTGGGACCTTC
>few|TRBD1|TRBJ1-4|TRBV20-1
CSASKTGGSTNEKLFF
TGCAGTGCTAGTAAGACAGGGGGCTCAACTAATGAAAAACTGTTTTTT
>few|TRBD1|TRBJ1-1|TRBV4-2
CASSQDGQGSTEAFF
TGTGCCAGCAGCCAAGACGGACAGGGGAGCACTGAAGCTTTCTTT
>few|-|TRBJ2-3|TRBV6-5
CASSYYGTSTDTQYF
TGTGCCAGCAGTTACTACGGGACTAGCACAGATACGCAGTATTTT
>few|-|TRBJ2-1|TRBV7-2
CASSLALLAWDSYNEQFF
TGTGCCAGCAGCTTAGCCCTACTAGCATGGGACTCCTACAATGAGCAGTTCTTC
>-|TRBD1|TRBJ1-1|TRBV28
CASSFGQGALWTEAFF
TGTGCCAGCAGTTTCGGCCAGGGGGCGCTTTGGACTGAAGCTTTCTTT
>few|-|TRBJ1-2|TRBV20-1
CSARDAGNTYGYTF
TGCAGTGCTAGAGACGCGGGGAACACCTATGGCTACACCTTC
>few|TRBD1|TRBJ2-1|TRBV2
CASREQGAPYNEQFF
TGTGCCAGCAGGGAACAGGGGGCTCCCTACAATGAGCAGTTCTTC
>-|TRBD2|TRBJ2-7|TRBV29-1
CSVEEVGGEGRQYF
TGCAGCGTTGAAGAGGTAGGCGGGGAGGGTCGGCAGTACTTC
>few|-|TRBJ1-2|TRBV27
CASSFTGTSNYGYTF
TGTGCCAGCAGTTTTACCGGGACATCTAACTATGGCTACACCTTC
>-|TRBD1|TRBJ2-5|TRBV5-4
CASSRWDSQETQYF
TGTGCCAGCAGCAGATGGGACAGTCAAGAGACCCAGTACTTC
>-|-|TRBJ1-4|TRBV27
CASSFGGREKLFF
TGTGCCAGCAGTTTCGGGGGGCGGGAAAAACTGTTTTTT
>few|-|TRBJ2-3|TRBV4-3
CASSQVTLATDTQYF
TGCGCCAGCAGCCAAGTAACCCTCGCAACAGATACGCAGTATTTT
>-|-|TRBJ1-5|TRBV15
CATSRGTPRGNQPQHF
TGTGCCACCAGCCGAGGGACTCCTCGGGGCAATCAGCCCCAGCATTTT
>-|-|TRBJ2-3|TRBV7-2
CASSPRGGPLSTDTQYF
TGTGCCAGCAGCCCTAGGGGGGGGCCGTTAAGCACAGATACGCAGTATTTT
>many|-|TRBJ2-7|TRBV3-1
CASSQAAYEQYF
TGTGCCAGCAGCCAAGCCGCTTACGAGCAGTACTTC
>-|-|TRBJ2-2|TRBV7-9
CASSPYRVEAGELFF
TGTGCCAGCAGCCCCTACAGGGTAGAAGCCGGGGAGCTGTTTTTT